This T cell receptor beta chain is from a study of blood T cell repertoires in COVID-19. On the study more broadly: Samples of COVID-19 (acute and convalescent) were obtained from the United States, Italy and Spain. PBMCs, B-cell-depleted T cells, or T cells were the source of the cDNA or gDNA that made up the material.

V lost 2 bases to trimming and J lost 2 bases, with 15 bases between them. Per the germline V gene, CDR1 is SGHDT and CDR2 is YYEEEE. This CDR3 is built from 16 residues. Authors' processing steps: Reference gene primer amplification in the assay estimated nucleated cell counts. The table came from immunoSEQ multiplex PCR; TCRdb's copy has only in-frame clones and leaves some out. D and trimming come from the DNA, and the V and J calls and clone size come from that table. The sample comprises about 200,000 clones, 60% to 85% of which are singletons, and around 7.7% rests with the top ten. The TCR comes from a woman aged 70 to 79 with acute or convalescent COVID-19. This sequence joins TRBV5-6 and TRBJ2-3; D may be TRBD1 (5 bases). Sequenced: peripheral blood. This CDR3 is CASSLPVQAYTDTQYF. Here the CDR3 DNA reads TGTGCCAGCAGCTTACCCGTACAGGCGTACACAGATACGCAGTATTTT.